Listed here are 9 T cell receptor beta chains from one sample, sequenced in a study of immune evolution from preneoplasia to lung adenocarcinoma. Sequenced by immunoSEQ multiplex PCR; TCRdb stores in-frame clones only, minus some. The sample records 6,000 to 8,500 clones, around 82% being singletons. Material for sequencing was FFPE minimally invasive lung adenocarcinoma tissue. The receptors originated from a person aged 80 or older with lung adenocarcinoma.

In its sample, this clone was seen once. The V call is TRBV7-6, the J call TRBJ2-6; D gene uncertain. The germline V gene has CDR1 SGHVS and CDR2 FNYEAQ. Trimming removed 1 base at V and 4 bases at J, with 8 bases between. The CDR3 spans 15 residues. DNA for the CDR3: TGTGCCAGCAGCTTAGAGGATTACGGGGCCAACGTCCTGACTTTC. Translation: CASSLEDYGANVLTF.

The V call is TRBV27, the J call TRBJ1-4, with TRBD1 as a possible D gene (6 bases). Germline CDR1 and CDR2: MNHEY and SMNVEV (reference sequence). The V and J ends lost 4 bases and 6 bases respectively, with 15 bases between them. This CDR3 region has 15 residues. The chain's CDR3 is CASSSAGEVYEKLFF. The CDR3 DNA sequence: TGTGCCAGCAGTTCAGCAGGGGAGGTATATGAAAAACTGTTTTTT.

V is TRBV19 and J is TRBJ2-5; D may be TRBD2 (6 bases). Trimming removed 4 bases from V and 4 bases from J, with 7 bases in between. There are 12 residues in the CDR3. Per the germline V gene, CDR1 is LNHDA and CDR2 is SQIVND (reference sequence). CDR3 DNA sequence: TGTGCCAGTAGTAGCGGGGCAGAGACCCAGTACTTC. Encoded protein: CASSSGAETQYF.

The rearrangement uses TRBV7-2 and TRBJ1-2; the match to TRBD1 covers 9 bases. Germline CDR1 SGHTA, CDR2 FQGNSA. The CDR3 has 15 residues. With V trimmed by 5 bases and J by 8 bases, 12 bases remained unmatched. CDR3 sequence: CASSRQPTGGVGYTF. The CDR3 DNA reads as TGTGCCAGCAGCCGCCAACCGACAGGGGGGGTCGGCTACACCTTC.

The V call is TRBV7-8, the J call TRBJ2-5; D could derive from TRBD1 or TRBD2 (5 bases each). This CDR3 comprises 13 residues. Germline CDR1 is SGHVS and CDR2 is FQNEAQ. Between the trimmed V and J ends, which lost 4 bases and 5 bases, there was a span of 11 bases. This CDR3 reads CASSYRTGETQYF. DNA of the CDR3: TGTGCCAGCAGCTACAGGACGGGGGAGACCCAGTACTTC. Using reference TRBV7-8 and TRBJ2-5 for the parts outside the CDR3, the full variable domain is GAGVSQSPRYKVAKRGQDVALRCDPISGHVSLFWYQQALGQGPEFLTYFQNEAQLDKSGLPSDRFFAERPEGSVSTLKIQRTQQEDSAVYLCASSYRTGETQYFGPGTRLLVL.

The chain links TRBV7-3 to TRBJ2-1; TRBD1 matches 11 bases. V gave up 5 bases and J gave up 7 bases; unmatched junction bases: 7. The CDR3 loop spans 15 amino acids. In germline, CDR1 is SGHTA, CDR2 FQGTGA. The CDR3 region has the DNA TGTGCCAGCAGCCCGGGGACAGGGGGGGGAAATGAGCAGTTCTTC. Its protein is CASSPGTGGGNEQFF.

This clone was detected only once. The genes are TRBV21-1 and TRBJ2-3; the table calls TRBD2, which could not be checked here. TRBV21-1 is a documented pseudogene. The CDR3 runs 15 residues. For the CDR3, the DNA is TGTGCCAGCAGCAAAGCGGGCGGGCTCACAGATACGCAGTATTTT. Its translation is CASSKAGGLTDTQYF.

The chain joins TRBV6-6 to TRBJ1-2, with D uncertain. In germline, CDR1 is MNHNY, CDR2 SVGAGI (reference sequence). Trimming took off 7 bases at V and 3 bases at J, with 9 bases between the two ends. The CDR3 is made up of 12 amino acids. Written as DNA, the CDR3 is TGTGCCAGCATAGGGAGTGACTATGGCTACACCTTC. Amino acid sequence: CASIGSDYGYTF.

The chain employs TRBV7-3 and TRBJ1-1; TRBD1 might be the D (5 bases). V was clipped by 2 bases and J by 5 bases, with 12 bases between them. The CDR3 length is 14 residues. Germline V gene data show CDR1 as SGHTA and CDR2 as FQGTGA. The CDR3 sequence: CASSLGPGETEAFF. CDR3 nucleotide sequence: TGTGCCAGCAGCTTAGGGCCGGGGGAGACTGAAGCTTTCTTT.